The 11 T cell receptor beta chains given below trace back to one sample, sequenced in a study of blood T cell repertoires in COVID-19. The method was immunoSEQ multiplex PCR; TCRdb's version includes in-frame clones alone and lacks a portion of them. The sample lists 200,000 to 300,000 clones, 82% seen once, with about 4.8% in the top ten. The source material was peripheral blood. The receptors originated from a woman in her 70s with acute or convalescent COVID-19.

The rearrangement links TRBV2 to TRBJ2-2; D remains ambiguous. Germline V gene lookup returns CDR1 SNHLY and CDR2 FYNNEI. This CDR3 spans 12 amino acids. Trimming pared 7 bases from V and 3 bases from J, leaving 6 bases between. The CDR3 DNA reads TGTGCCAGCACGGGTGACACCGGGGAGCTGTTTTTT. Its translation is CASTGDTGELFF.

V gene TRBV30 combines with J gene TRBJ1-5, with TRBD1 matching 12 bases. V shed 1 base and J 6 bases; nucleotides not matched to a gene: 10. CDR3 length: 17 amino acids. CDR1 GTSNPN and CDR2 SVGIG come from the germline V gene (reference sequence). The CDR3 here is CAWSDALGDRGLQPQHF. The CDR3 nucleotides read TGTGCCTGGAGTGACGCACTTGGGGACAGGGGGCTTCAGCCCCAGCATTTT.

This clone showed up just once. The chain joins TRBV6-5 to TRBJ2-7; 7 bases are shared with TRBD2. V trimming: 2 bases; J trimming: 3 bases; junction bases outside the gene matches: 7. The CDR3 is 15 amino acids. Per germline, CDR1 MNHEY and CDR2 SVGAGI. The CDR3 here is CASSYTRLADYEQYF. As DNA, the CDR3 is TGTGCCAGCAGTTACACCCGACTAGCCGACTACGAGCAGTACTTC.

The genes are TRBV7-4 and TRBJ1-1; D is uncertain. Germline CDR1 and CDR2: SGHVT and SQSDAQ. CDR3 size: 12 residues. Between the trimmed V and J ends, which lost 6 bases and 3 bases, there was a span of 8 bases. The CDR3 region has the DNA TGTGCCAGCAGATCCCGGGACACTGAAGCTTTCTTT. Its protein is CASRSRDTEAFF.

This clone has a single count. This chain links TRBV3-1 (or the pseudogene TRBV3-2) with TRBJ1-2; D is possibly TRBD1 (6 bases). V was clipped by 2 bases and J by 6 bases, with 13 bases between them. The CDR3 runs 14 residues. The germline V gene encodes CDR1 LGHDT and CDR2 YNNKEL (reference sequence). In DNA form, the CDR3 reads TGTGCCAGCAGCCAAAGGATAAGACAGGATGGCTACACCTTC. As protein: CASSQRIRQDGYTF.

The chain carries TRBV5-1 and TRBJ1-5, with 7 bases aligning to TRBD1. The CDR3 runs to 15 residues. V dropped 0 bases and J dropped 4; count of bases not matched to a gene: 4. The germline V gene encodes CDR1 SGHRS and CDR2 YFSETQ. This CDR3 reads CASSLGGTANQPQHF. For the CDR3, the DNA is TGCGCCAGCAGCTTGGGAGGGACAGCAAATCAGCCCCAGCATTTT.

The chain combines TRBV25-1 with TRBJ1-2, with a weak D call TRBD1 (6 bases). Deletions cut 6 bases from V and 5 bases from J, with 10 bases between. This CDR3 has 12 amino acids. Germline V gives CDR1 MGHDK, CDR2 SYGVNS. CDR3 nucleotides: TGTGCCAGCAGGGACAGCCGTTATGGCTACACCTTC. Translated: CASRDSRYGYTF.

The rearrangement links TRBV5-1 to TRBJ1-1; D might be TRBD1 (6 bases). Trimming cost V 0 bases and J 0 bases, with 12 bases left between them. CDR3 length: 16 residues. Germline CDR1 SGHRS, CDR2 YFSETQ. CDR3 sequence reads: CASSLGPGAMNTEAFF. The CDR3, as DNA: TGCGCCAGCAGCTTGGGTCCAGGGGCGATGAACACTGAAGCTTTCTTT.

The V call is TRBV5-1, the J call TRBJ1-1; 7 nucleotides match TRBD1. From germline, CDR1 is SGHRS and CDR2 YFSETQ. V was pared by 4 bases and J by 1 base, with 10 bases of the junction left unmatched. The CDR3 has 16 amino acids. The CDR3 nucleotides are TGCGCCAGCAGCCCCCTTCCAGGGGGTCAGAACACTGAAGCTTTCTTT. Amino acid sequence: CASSPLPGGQNTEAFF.

This clone was seen only a few times. Within the sample, other DNA sequences also encode this same CDR3. The chain recombines TRBV5-1 with TRBJ2-1; 8 nucleotides align to TRBD2. The CDR3 extends over 15 amino acids. V was pared by 0 bases and J by 4 bases, with 3 bases of the junction left unmatched. Germline assignment: CDR1 SGHRS and CDR2 YFSETQ. The CDR3: CASSLGGGLYNEQFF. The CDR3 nucleotides are TGCGCCAGCAGCTTGGGCGGGGGGTTATACAATGAGCAGTTCTTC.

This clone was counted between two and nine times. The gene calls are TRBV4-1 and TRBJ1-1; maybe TRBD1 (6 bases). The V gene's germline CDR1 is MGHRA and CDR2 YSYEKL. The CDR3 covers 16 residues. V lost 2 bases to trimming and J lost 0 bases, with 13 bases between them. The CDR3 loop is CASSQNRVTMNTEAFF. DNA for the CDR3: TGCGCCAGCAGCCAAAACAGGGTAACAATGAACACTGAAGCTTTCTTT.